This note documents a single T cell receptor (beta chain) sequence. The entry originates in a study of shared clonotypes between healthy human individuals. Turning to the study itself: Per-donor plates numbered three CD4 naive, three CD4 memory, two CD8 naive and one CD8 memory.

Naive CD8 cells, CD45RO-negative and positively selected for CCR7, excluded terminally differentiated effector memory CD45RA+ cells. Germline loops: CDR1 SGHTA, CDR2 FQGNSA. The CDR3 runs 11 residues. The germline V and J ends were trimmed by 1 base and 7 bases, with 2 bases remaining between them. 150 to 250 ng DNA, about 33,000 T cell genomes, went into each sorted-subset replicate PCR. Measured with immunoSEQ multiplex PCR; TCRdb has only the in-frame clones, and not every one. The data show millions of clones, with about 92% seen just once and 1.5% to 2% held by the top ten. Material for sequencing was naive CD8+ T cells from PBMCs. V gene TRBV7-2 combines with J gene TRBJ2-1; no reliable D call. This clonotype was obtained from a young man in good health. Some clones in this sample may be carry-over from other donors' samples. CDR3 nucleotides: TGTGCCAGCAGCTTAGTGAATGAGCAGTTCTTC. Amino acid sequence: CASSLVNEQFF.